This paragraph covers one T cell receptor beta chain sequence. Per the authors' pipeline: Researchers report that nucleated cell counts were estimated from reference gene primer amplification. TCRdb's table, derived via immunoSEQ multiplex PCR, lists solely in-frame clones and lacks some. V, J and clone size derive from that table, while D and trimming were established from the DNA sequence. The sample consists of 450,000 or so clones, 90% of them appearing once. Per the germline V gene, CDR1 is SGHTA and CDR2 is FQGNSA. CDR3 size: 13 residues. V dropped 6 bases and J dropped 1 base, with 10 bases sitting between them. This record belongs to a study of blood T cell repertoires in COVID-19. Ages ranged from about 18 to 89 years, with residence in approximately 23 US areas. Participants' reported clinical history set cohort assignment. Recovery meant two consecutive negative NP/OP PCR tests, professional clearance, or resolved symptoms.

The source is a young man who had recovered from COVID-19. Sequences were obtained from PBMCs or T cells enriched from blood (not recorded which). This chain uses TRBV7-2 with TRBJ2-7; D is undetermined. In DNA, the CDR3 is TGTGCCAGCAGGGCGGCAGATTCCTACGAGCAGTACTTC. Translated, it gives CASRAADSYEQYF.